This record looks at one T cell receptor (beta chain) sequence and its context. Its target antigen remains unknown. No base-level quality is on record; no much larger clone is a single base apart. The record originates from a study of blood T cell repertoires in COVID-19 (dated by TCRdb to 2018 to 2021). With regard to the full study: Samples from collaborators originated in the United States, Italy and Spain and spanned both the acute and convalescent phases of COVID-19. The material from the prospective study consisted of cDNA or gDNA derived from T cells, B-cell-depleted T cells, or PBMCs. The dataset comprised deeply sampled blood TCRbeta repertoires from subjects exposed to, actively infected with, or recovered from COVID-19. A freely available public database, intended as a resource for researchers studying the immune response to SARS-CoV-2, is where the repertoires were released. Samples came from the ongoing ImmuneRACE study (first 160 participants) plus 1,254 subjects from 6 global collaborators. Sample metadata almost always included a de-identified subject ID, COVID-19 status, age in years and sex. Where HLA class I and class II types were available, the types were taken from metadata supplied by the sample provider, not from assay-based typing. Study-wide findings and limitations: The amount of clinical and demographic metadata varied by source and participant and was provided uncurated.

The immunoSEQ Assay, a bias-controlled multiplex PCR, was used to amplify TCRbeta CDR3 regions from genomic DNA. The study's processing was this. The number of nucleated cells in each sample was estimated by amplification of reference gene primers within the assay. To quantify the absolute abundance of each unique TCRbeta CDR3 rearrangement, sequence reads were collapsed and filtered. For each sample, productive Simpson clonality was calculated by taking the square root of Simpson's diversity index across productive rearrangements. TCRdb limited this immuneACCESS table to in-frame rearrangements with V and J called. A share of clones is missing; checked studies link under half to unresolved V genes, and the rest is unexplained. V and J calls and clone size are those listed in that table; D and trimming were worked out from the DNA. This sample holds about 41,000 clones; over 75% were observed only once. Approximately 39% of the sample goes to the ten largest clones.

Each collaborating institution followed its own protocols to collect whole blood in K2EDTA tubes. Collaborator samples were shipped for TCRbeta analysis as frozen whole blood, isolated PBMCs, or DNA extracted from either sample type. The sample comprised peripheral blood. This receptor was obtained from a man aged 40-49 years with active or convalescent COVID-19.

The sequence in DNA is TGTGCCTGGACTAGGAGCGCGAACACCGGGGAGCTGTTTTTT. Its coded protein is CAWTRSANTGELFF. The sequence joins TRBV30 to TRBJ2-2, with the D gene call left open. At the junction V is shortened by 4 bases and J by 0 bases, with 9 bases in between. The CDR3 runs 14 amino acids, cysteine and phenylalanine included. Of the read, only the CDR3 DNA is kept; its 42 bases are in frame from base 1. CDR1 and CDR2 were assigned from the germline V gene (reference sequence) as GTSNPN and SVGIG.